The 28 T cell receptor beta chains below all came from one sample that was sequenced in a study of blood T cell repertoires in COVID-19. The data were produced by immunoSEQ multiplex PCR, yet TCRdb's version contains in-frame clones alone and is incomplete. The sample lists 250,000 to 350,000 clones, more than 70% occurring once. Sequencing was performed on peripheral blood. The origin of the receptors is a woman aged 25 to 39 with COVID-19, enrolled during active disease.

The V call is TRBV24-1, the J call TRBJ2-1, with TRBD2 matching 9 bases. The CDR3 has 14 amino acids. Germline CDR1 and CDR2: KGHDR and SFDVKD. The V and J ends lost 8 bases and 7 bases, in that order; junction bases with no gene match: 8. As DNA, the CDR3 is TGTGCCACCACCCTTAGCGGGAGTAGTAATGAGCAGTTCTTC. Translating it yields CATTLSGSSNEQFF.

This chain uses TRBV7-9 with TRBJ2-1, with 8 bases that match TRBD1. This CDR3 region has 16 residues. With V trimmed by 0 bases and J by 6 bases, 7 bases remained unmatched. In germline, CDR1 is SEHNR, CDR2 FQNEAQ (reference sequence). Written as DNA, the CDR3 is TGTGCCAGCAGCTTAGCGTCAGGGGGCGCAAGCAATGAGCAGTTCTTC. Translation: CASSLASGGASNEQFF.

This chain links TRBV28 with TRBJ1-6; D may be TRBD1 (5 bases). CDR3 length: 14 residues. Germline values: CDR1 MDHEN, CDR2 SYDVKM. V lost 4 bases and J lost 4, with 8 bases in between. The CDR3 loop reads CASSWGGYNSPLHF. For the CDR3, the DNA is TGTGCCAGCAGTTGGGGGGGGTATAATTCACCCCTCCACTTT. Complete variable domain (other parts from reference TRBV28 and TRBJ1-6): DVKVTQSSRYLVKRTGEKVFLECVQDMDHENMFWYRQDPGLGLRLIYFSYDVKMKEKGDIPEGYSVSREKKERFSLILESASTNQTSMYLCASSWGGYNSPLHFGNGTRLTVT.

The sample holds one count of this clone. This chain links TRBV19 with TRBJ1-5, with 8 nucleotides matching TRBD1. The CDR3 extends over 15 amino acids. Germline V gene data show CDR1 as LNHDA and CDR2 as SQIVND (reference sequence). The V gene end was trimmed by 1 base and the J gene end by 9 bases; junction bases not matched to a gene: 8. CDR3 bases: TGTGCCAGTAGTATAGGGGGACAGGTTCGGGGGCCCCAGCATTTT. This codes for CASSIGGQVRGPQHF.

This sequence joins TRBV6-5 and TRBJ2-1, with D possibly matching TRBD1 (5 bases). The ends were cut back, 2 bases at V and 3 bases at J, with 11 bases in the middle. CDR1 MNHEY and CDR2 SVGAGI come from the germline V gene. There are 15 residues in the CDR3. This CDR3 is CASSYNRINYNEQFF. The CDR3 DNA sequence: TGTGCCAGCAGTTACAACAGGATAAACTACAATGAGCAGTTCTTC.

The V gene is TRBV7-3, the J gene TRBJ1-1; weak D call: TRBD1 (6 bases). The germline V and J ends were trimmed by 3 bases and 8 bases, with 10 bases remaining between them. Germline CDR1 is SGHTA and CDR2 is FQGTGA. There are 12 residues in the CDR3. CDR3 region: CASSFDRKEAFF. CDR3 nucleotides: TGTGCCAGCAGCTTCGACAGGAAGGAAGCTTTCTTT. Full variable domain (outside the CDR3, taken from reference TRBV7-3 and TRBJ1-1): GAGVSQTPSNKVTEKGKYVELRCDPISGHTALYWYRQSLGQGPEFLIYFQGTGAADDSGLPNDRFFAVRPEGSVSTLKIQRTERGDSAVYLCASSFDRKEAFFGQGTRLTVV.

This clone was seen once. The chain's CDR3 is CASSGGTGGPDTGELFF. The DNA for the CDR3 is TGTGCCAGCAGCGGAGGGACAGGGGGCCCCGACACCGGGGAGCTGTTTTTT. The rearrangement uses TRBV5-6 and TRBJ2-2; 12 bases are a match to TRBD1. CDR1 is SGHDT and CDR2 is YYEEEE in the germline V gene. With V trimmed by 4 bases and J by 3 bases, 7 bases remained unmatched. The CDR3 loop spans 17 amino acids.

This chain connects TRBV7-2 to TRBJ1-5; 7 bases agree with TRBD1. J lost 5 bases, V lost 4 bases, and 5 bases had no gene match. The CDR3 runs 14 residues. CDR1 and CDR2 from the germline V gene are SGHTA and FQGNSA. The CDR3 reads CASSSGQLYQPQHF. The DNA for the CDR3 is TGTGCCAGCAGCTCGGGACAGCTTTATCAGCCCCAGCATTTT.

The V call is TRBV4-1, the J call TRBJ2-1, with D possibly matching TRBD2 (6 bases). Germline assignment: CDR1 MGHRA and CDR2 YSYEKL. The length of the CDR3 is 17 residues. The V end lost 2 bases, the J end lost 3 bases, and 17 bases lay between the germline ends. The CDR3: CASSQFSGGIGYNEQFF. CDR3 DNA sequence: TGCGCCAGCAGCCAATTTTCGGGCGGGATTGGCTACAATGAGCAGTTCTTC.

The J gene is TRBJ2-7, the V gene TRBV6-1; 8 bases line up with TRBD2. Germline values: CDR1 MNHNS, CDR2 SASEGT. V was pared by 2 bases and J by 0 bases, with 3 bases of the junction left unmatched. The CDR3 covers 15 residues. The CDR3 loop is CASSERTSGSYEQYF. Here the CDR3 DNA reads TGTGCCAGCAGTGAACGAACTAGCGGCTCCTACGAGCAGTACTTC.

J is TRBJ2-7 and V is TRBV7-2; 7 bases fit TRBD2. Germline lookup yields CDR1 SGHTA and CDR2 FQGNSA. The CDR3 has 14 amino acids. V lost 5 bases and J lost 5; bases outside the gene matches: 9. CDR3 loop: CASSPPQREHEQYF. As DNA, the CDR3 is TGTGCCAGCAGCCCCCCGCAGCGGGAACACGAGCAGTACTTC.

This chain's CDR3 is CASSTTGVNYGYTF. The DNA for the CDR3 is TGTGCCAGCAGCACGACAGGGGTGAACTATGGCTACACCTTC. The V call is TRBV5-4, the J call TRBJ1-2, with 8 bases matching TRBD1. Germline V gene sequence: CDR1 SGHNT, CDR2 YYREEE (reference sequence). Unmatched junction bases numbered 4, after V lost 4 bases and J lost 2 bases. CDR3 length: 14 residues.

The chain couples TRBV5-1 to TRBJ1-1; D is perhaps TRBD1 (6 bases). Trimming removed 4 bases from V and 0 bases from J, with 13 bases in between. This CDR3 has 15 amino acids. The germline V gene has CDR1 SGHRS and CDR2 YFSETQ. As DNA, the CDR3 is TGCGCCAGCAGCCCCCAGACAGGCCTGAACACTGAAGCTTTCTTT. This sequence encodes CASSPQTGLNTEAFF.

The chain joins TRBV6-5 to TRBJ2-7; 11 bases map to TRBD1. Germline V gene lookup returns CDR1 MNHEY and CDR2 SVGAGI. CDR3 size: 14 residues. The junction had 12 bases not matched to a gene; V was cut back by 10 bases and J by 7 bases. This CDR3 reads CATRGTGGPGEQYF. The DNA of the CDR3 is TGTGCCACGCGGGGGACAGGGGGTCCGGGGGAGCAGTACTTC.

The CDR3 reads CASSETGGGTEAFF. In DNA, the CDR3 is TGTGCCAGCAGTGAAACAGGGGGAGGCACTGAAGCTTTCTTT. The V and J genes are TRBV2 and TRBJ1-1; 8 bases fit TRBD1. V shed 2 bases and J 4 bases; nucleotides not matched to a gene: 3. The CDR3 sequence is 14 residues long. CDR1 and CDR2 (germline): SNHLY, FYNNEI.

The V and J genes are TRBV6-2 or TRBV6-3 and TRBJ1-2, with 9 bases lining up with TRBD1. CDR1 is MNHEY and CDR2 is SVGEGT in the germline V gene. Germline trimming cut 5 bases from V and 5 bases from J; bases unmatched to any gene: 6. The CDR3 extends over 14 amino acids. CDR3 in DNA: TGTGCCAGCAGTCCAACCGGGACAGGGTATGGCTACACCTTC. This translates into CASSPTGTGYGYTF.

The CDR3 sequence is CASSGPGHNTGELFF. In nucleotides, the CDR3 is TGTGCCAGCAGTGGGCCGGGACATAACACCGGGGAGCTGTTTTTT. The chain uses TRBV28 and TRBJ2-2; TRBD1 is a possible D gene (6 bases). Trimming removed 5 bases from V and 2 bases from J, with 12 bases in between. The CDR3 has 15 residues. Germline CDR1 reads MDHEN; CDR2 reads SYDVKM.

V and J are TRBV4-1 and TRBJ1-3, with TRBD1 as a possible D gene (5 bases). Germline-derived CDR1 and CDR2 are MGHRA and YSYEKL. Trimming removed 1 base from V and 2 bases from J, with 9 bases in between. CDR3 length: 15 amino acids. In DNA, the CDR3 is TGCGCCAGCAGCCAAGGCCCGGGGGCTGGAAACACCATATATTTT. Translating gives CASSQGPGAGNTIYF.

CDR3 sequence (DNA): TGTGCCAGCAGCCAAGTGACTAGCGGCTACAATGAGCAGTTCTTC. Amino acid sequence: CASSQVTSGYNEQFF. The chain couples TRBV4-2 to TRBJ2-1, with 9 bases fitting TRBD2. Germline V gene lookup returns CDR1 LGHNA and CDR2 YNFKEQ. The CDR3 extends over 15 amino acids. After removal of 1 base from V and 3 bases from J, the junction contained 1 base not matched to a gene.

The rearrangement joins TRBV20-1 to TRBJ2-7, with D tentatively TRBD1 (5 bases). This CDR3 is built from 12 residues. Germline V gene data show CDR1 as DFQATT and CDR2 as SNEGSKA (reference sequence). V lost 3 bases and J lost 5, with 11 bases in between. The CDR3 sequence is CSASRGQNEQYF. The CDR3 nucleotides are TGCAGTGCTAGTAGGGGTCAAAACGAGCAGTACTTC.

V is TRBV3-1 (or the pseudogene TRBV3-2) and J is TRBJ2-2; D may be TRBD1 (5 bases). V lost 4 bases and J 9 bases, leaving 12 bases between the germline ends. Germline CDR1 reads LGHDT; CDR2 reads YNNKEL (reference sequence). The CDR3 spans 13 residues. CDR3 region: CASSRGLYRELFF. CDR3 DNA sequence: TGTGCCAGCAGCCGGGGCCTTTACCGGGAGCTGTTTTTT.

The chain has TRBV6-2 or TRBV6-3 and TRBJ2-1; TRBD2 is a possible D gene (6 bases). Trimming took off 0 bases at V and 14 bases at J, with 11 bases between the two ends. The CDR3 is 12 amino acids. Per germline, CDR1 MNHEY and CDR2 SVGEGT. The CDR3 DNA reads TGTGCCAGCAGTTACTCCCGGGGCGGGGAGTTCTTC. This gives the protein CASSYSRGGEFF.

The chain links TRBV7-2 to TRBJ2-1, with TRBD2 matching over 8 bases. This CDR3 is 14 amino acids long. Germline V gene sequence: CDR1 SGHTA, CDR2 FQGNSA. V lost 2 bases to trimming and J lost 7 bases; unmatched junction nucleotides: 4. This CDR3 reads CASSLSGSENEQFF. In DNA, the CDR3 is TGTGCCAGCAGCTTAAGCGGGAGCGAGAATGAGCAGTTCTTC. Based on the CDR3 plus reference TRBV7-2 and TRBJ2-1, the full variable domain is GAGVSQSPSNKVTEKGKDVELRCDPISGHTALYWYRQSLGQGLEFLIYFQGNSAPDKSGLPSDRFSAERTGGSVSTLTIQRTQQEDSAVYLCASSLSGSENEQFFGPGTRLTVL.

The V gene is TRBV10-3, the J gene TRBJ1-3; TRBD1 is a possible D gene (5 bases). The CDR3 runs 13 residues. CDR1 is ENHRY, CDR2 SYGVKD, per germline. The V end was cut by 11 bases, the J end by 2 bases, with 13 bases between. The CDR3 sequence: CALRGEPGNTIYF. The CDR3 DNA sequence: TGTGCCCTCCGGGGGGAGCCTGGAAACACCATATATTTT.

J is TRBJ2-7 and V is TRBV11-2, with 8 bases matching TRBD1. J gave up 4 bases and V 4 bases, and 6 bases lay outside the gene matches. The CDR3 has 14 amino acids. CDR1 and CDR2 (germline): SGHAT, FQNNGV. This CDR3 reads CASSSARTGYEQYF. For the CDR3, the DNA is TGTGCCAGCAGCTCTGCTCGGACAGGGTACGAGCAGTACTTC.

V gene TRBV10-3 combines with J gene TRBJ2-1, with 7 bases lining up with TRBD1. This CDR3 is built from 14 residues. Germline CDR1 is ENHRY and CDR2 is SYGVKD. V lost 6 bases to trimming and J lost 6 bases; unmatched junction nucleotides: 8. Here the CDR3 DNA reads TGTGCCATCAGACAGGGGTTGTTGGTCAATGAGCAGTTCTTC. It yields the protein CAIRQGLLVNEQFF.

The V call is TRBV5-4, the J call TRBJ2-2, with TRBD2 matching over 7 bases. The V and J ends lost 4 bases and 4 bases, in that order; junction bases with no gene match: 4. This CDR3 has 14 residues. The germline gives CDR1 SGHNT, CDR2 YYREEE (reference sequence). The CDR3 region is CASSKGGSTGELFF. The CDR3 DNA reads as TGTGCCAGCAGCAAGGGAGGGTCCACCGGGGAGCTGTTTTTT.

This chain uses TRBV5-4 with TRBJ2-3; the match to TRBD1 covers 12 bases. The CDR3 runs 15 residues. Germline V CDR1 and CDR2: SGHNT, YYREEE (reference sequence). The J segment lost 4 bases and the V segment lost 5 bases, leaving 5 bases of the junction unmatched. CDR3 sequence reads: CASSPGTGGSDTQYF. The CDR3 DNA is TGTGCCAGCAGTCCCGGGACAGGGGGCTCAGATACGCAGTATTTT.